This T cell receptor (beta chain) comes out of a study of early stage breast cancer tumors. Study-level background: About eight ER+/PR+/HER2- tumors were invasive ductal; a few were invasive lobular. Each sample averaged approximately 9.7-fold read coverage.

Clones were sequenced by immunoSEQ multiplex PCR, and TCRdb holds only the in-frame ones, with some missing. Altogether some 48,000 clones are present, 83% being singletons, with the ten largest covering approximately 1.4%. Comment on this clone: What it recognizes is unknown.

The CDR3 is 17 residues long. Trimming took off 6 bases at V and 7 bases at J, with 24 bases between the two ends. Germline CDR1 is SGHTA and CDR2 is FQGNSA. Study-wide findings and caveats: Tumor and normal breast were distinguished via blood comparison in 14 of 16 patients. Tumors had approximately 2.5-fold higher T cell density than normal breast.

Sequenced: blood. The chain joins TRBV7-2 to TRBJ1-4; D uncertain. The TCR sequence derives from a person in their fifties with breast cancer. For the CDR3, the DNA is TGTGCCAGCAGTTCTCCCGAGCAGGTCGGAAAAGGTGAAAAACTGTTTTTT. The encoded protein is CASSSPEQVGKGEKLFF.